Below, one T cell receptor (beta chain) is given with its context. Its antigen is currently unknown. TCRdb fed the 5' RACE reads into MiXCR, producing one record per CDR3 protein. The data contain hundreds of thousands of distinct CDR3 sequences, roughly 18% of them singletons. This entry belongs to a study of T-cell memory formation after mild COVID-19. Study summary: Each donor largely had its own TCR clusters. General study points: Contracting clones from day 15 to 85 had balanced CD4/CD8; later expanders favoured CD4+.

This sequence was found in an adult woman who had mild COVID-19 (a few samples of this study predate the infection). Cell type and time point are not known. The sequencing input was PBMCs or a T cell subset sorted from them (not recorded which).

CDR3 sequence: CASSHDRDQPQHF. The CDR3 DNA reads TGTGCCAGCAGCCACGACAGGGATCAGCCCCAGCATTTT. The rearrangement links TRBV7-9 to TRBJ1-5; 7 bases align to TRBD1. The CDR3 is 13 residues long. J gave up 5 bases and V 5 bases, and 3 bases lay outside the gene matches. Germline V gene data show CDR1 as SEHNR and CDR2 as FQNEAQ (reference sequence).